The present TCR beta chain was sequenced within a study of tumor-infiltrating lymphocytes in primary liver carcinoma. This clonotype has a handful of counts. Germline CDR1 is SNHLY and CDR2 is FYNNEI. V shed 3 bases and J 8 bases; nucleotides not matched to a gene: 17. The CDR3 consists of 17 residues. A constant-region primer primed TCR beta cDNA synthesis from about 0.45 ug of total RNA. Slightly modified ARM-PCR with three nested multiplex PCR rounds yielded TCR beta libraries. Both of the initial two PCR rounds ran for about 9 cycles and employed TRBV1-TRBV30 forward primers alongside a C-beta reverse primer. MiXCR was run by TCRdb on the multiplex PCR reads, yielding one entry per CDR3 protein. The table has 90,000 to 150,000 distinct CDR3 sequences, approximately 71% seen once. For each extraction, RNA and DNA were obtained together from around 20-30 mg of unsorted bulk tissue.

The specimen sequenced was tumor-adjacent normal liver tissue. The chain recombines TRBV2 with TRBJ2-3; 7 bases map to TRBD2. This receptor was identified in a woman aged 55-69 years with primary liver carcinoma and hepatitis B virus infection. The CDR3 nucleotides read TGTGCCAGCAGTGAGGTCCCGACCGGGACTATCGGCGGTACGCAGTATTTT. It yields the protein CASSEVPTGTIGGTQYF.